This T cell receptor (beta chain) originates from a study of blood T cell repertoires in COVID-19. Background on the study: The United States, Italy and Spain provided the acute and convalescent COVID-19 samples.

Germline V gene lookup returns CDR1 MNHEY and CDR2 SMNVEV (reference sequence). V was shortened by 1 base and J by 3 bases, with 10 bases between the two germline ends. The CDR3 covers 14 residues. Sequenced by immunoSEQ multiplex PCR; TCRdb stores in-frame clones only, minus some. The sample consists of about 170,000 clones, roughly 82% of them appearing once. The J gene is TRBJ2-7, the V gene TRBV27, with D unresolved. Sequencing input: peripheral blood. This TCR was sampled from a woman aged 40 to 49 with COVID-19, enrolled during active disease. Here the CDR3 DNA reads TGTGCCAGCAGTTTATTTTGGGCCGACTACGAGCAGTACTTC. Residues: CASSLFWADYEQYF.